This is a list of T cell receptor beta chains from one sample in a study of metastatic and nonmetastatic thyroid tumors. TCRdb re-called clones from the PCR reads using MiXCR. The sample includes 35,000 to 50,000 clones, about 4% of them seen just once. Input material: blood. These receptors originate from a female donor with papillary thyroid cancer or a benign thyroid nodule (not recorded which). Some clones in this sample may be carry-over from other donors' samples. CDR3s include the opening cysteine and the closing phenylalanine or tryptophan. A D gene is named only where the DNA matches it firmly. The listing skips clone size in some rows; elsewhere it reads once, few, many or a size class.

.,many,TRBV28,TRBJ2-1,TGTGCCAGCAGTTTAGGCGGGGGCGGTGAGCAGTTCTTC,CASSLGGGGEQFF
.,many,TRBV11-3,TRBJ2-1,TGTGCCAGCAGCTCCCAGGGGCCGGCAAATGAGCAGTTCTTC,CASSSQGPANEQFF
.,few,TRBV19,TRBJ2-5,TGTGCCAGTAGTTCCCGACTTGGGTTCGGGGAGACCCAGTACTTC,CASSSRLGFGETQYF
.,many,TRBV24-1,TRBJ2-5,TGTGCCACCAGTGATTCCTCAGGTTTAGAGACCCAGTACTTC,CATSDSSGLETQYF
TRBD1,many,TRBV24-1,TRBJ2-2,TGTGCCACCAGTGACCTGGGGGACAGGAGAAACCCCTCGAACACCGGGGAGCTGTTTTTT,CATSDLGDRRNPSNTGELFF
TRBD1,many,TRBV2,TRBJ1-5,TGTGCCAGCAGTGAAAGACAGGGACGGAATCAGCCCCAGCATTTT,CASSERQGRNQPQHF
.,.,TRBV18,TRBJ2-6,TGTGCCAGCTCACCAAGTCTCCGGGGTGCTGGGGCCAACGTCCTGACTTTC,CASSPSLRGAGANVLTF
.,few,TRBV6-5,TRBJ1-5,TGTGCCAGCAGCTACAGGGATCAGCCCCATCATTTT,CASSYRDQPHHF
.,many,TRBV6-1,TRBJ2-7,TGTGCCAGCAGTTACCAGAGCCAGGGGACCTACGAGCAGTACTTC,CASSYQSQGTYEQYF
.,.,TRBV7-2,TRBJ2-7,TGTGCCAGCAGACCCGATGGGGGGACACAAGCCTACGAGAAGTACTTC,CASRPDGGTQAYEKYF